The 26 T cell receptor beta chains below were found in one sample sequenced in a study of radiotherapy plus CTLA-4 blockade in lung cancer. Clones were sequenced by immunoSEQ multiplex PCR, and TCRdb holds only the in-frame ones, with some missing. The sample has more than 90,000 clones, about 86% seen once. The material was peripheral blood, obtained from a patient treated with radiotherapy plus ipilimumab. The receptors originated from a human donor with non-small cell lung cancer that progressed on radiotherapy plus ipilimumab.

The CDR3 loop is CASSYQGGAFQETQYF. Written as DNA, the CDR3 is TGTGCCAGCAGTTACCAGGGGGGCGCATTCCAAGAGACCCAGTACTTC. V is TRBV6-5 and J is TRBJ2-5; the D gene is possibly TRBD1 (7 bases). V gave up 2 bases and J gave up 1 base, with 14 bases separating them. Germline CDR1 and CDR2: MNHEY and SVGAGI. The CDR3 totals 16 residues.

CDR3 region: CASSLQGQGEANVLTF. The CDR3 DNA is TGTGCCAGCAGCTTACAGGGACAGGGGGAGGCCAACGTCCTGACTTTC. The J gene is TRBJ2-6, the V gene TRBV7-9, with 11 bases aligning to TRBD1. In germline, CDR1 is SEHNR, CDR2 FQNEAQ (reference sequence). The V gene end was trimmed by 2 bases and the J gene end by 6 bases; junction bases not matched to a gene: 3. The CDR3 has 16 residues.

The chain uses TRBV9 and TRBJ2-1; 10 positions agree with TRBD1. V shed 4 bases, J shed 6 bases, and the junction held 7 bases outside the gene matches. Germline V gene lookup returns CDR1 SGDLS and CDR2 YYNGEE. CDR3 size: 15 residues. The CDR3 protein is CASSISGTGVNEQFF. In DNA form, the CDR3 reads TGTGCCAGCAGCATCTCCGGGACAGGGGTCAATGAGCAGTTCTTC.

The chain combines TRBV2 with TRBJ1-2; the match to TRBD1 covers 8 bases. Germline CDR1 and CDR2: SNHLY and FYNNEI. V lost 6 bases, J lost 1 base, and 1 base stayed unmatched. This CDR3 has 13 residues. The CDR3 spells CASRTGVNYGYTF. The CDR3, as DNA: TGTGCCAGCAGGACAGGGGTTAACTATGGCTACACCTTC.

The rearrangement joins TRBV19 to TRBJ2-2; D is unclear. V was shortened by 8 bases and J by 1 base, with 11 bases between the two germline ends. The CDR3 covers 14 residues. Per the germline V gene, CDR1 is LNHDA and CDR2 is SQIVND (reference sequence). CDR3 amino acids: CASHEHLNTGELFF. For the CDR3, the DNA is TGTGCCAGTCACGAACACCTGAACACCGGGGAGCTGTTTTTT. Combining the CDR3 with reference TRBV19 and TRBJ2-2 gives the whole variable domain DGGITQSPKYLFRKEGQNVTLSCEQNLNHDAMYWYRQDPGQGLRLIYYSQIVNDFQKGDIAEGYSVSREKKESFPLTVTSAQKNPTAFYLCASHEHLNTGELFFGEGSRLTVL.

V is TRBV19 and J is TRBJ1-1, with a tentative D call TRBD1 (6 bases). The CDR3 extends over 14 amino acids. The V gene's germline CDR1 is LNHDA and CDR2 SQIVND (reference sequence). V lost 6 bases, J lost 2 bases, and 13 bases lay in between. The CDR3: CASRGQNLNTEAFF. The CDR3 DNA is TGTGCCAGTAGAGGACAGAACCTTAACACTGAAGCTTTCTTT.

For the CDR3, the DNA is TGTGCCAGCAGTTACTCGGGTTCCGGTCTGATGGCTGAAGCTTTCTTT. As protein: CASSYSGSGLMAEAFF. The V gene is TRBV6-6, the J gene TRBJ1-1, with D uncertain. Germline V gene lookup returns CDR1 MNHNY and CDR2 SVGAGI (reference sequence). The CDR3 is 16 amino acids. Between the trimmed V and J ends, which lost 0 bases and 6 bases, there was a span of 17 bases.

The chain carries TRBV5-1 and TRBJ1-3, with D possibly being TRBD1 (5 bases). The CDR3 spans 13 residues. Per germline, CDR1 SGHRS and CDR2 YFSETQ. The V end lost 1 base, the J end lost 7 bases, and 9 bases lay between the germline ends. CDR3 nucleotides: TGCGCCAGCAGCTTGAACCGGGGGAACACCATATATTTT. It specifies CASSLNRGNTIYF. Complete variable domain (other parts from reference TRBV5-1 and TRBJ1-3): KAGVTQTPRYLIKTRGQQVTLSCSPISGHRSVSWYQQTPGQGLQFLFEYFSETQRNKGNFPGRFSGRQFSNSRSEMNVSTLELGDSALYLCASSLNRGNTIYFGEGSWLTVV.

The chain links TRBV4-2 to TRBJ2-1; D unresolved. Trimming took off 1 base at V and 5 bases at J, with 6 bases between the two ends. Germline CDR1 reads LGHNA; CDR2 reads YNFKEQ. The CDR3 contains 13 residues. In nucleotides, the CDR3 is TGTGCCAGCAGCCAAGGTTCCCACAATGAGCAGTTCTTC. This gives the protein CASSQGSHNEQFF.

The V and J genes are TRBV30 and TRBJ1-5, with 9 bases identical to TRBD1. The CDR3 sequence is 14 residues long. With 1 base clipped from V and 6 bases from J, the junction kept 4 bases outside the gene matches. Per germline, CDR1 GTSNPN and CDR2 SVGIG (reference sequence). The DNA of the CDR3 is TGTGCCTGGAGTGAGACGGACAGGGGTCAGCCCCAGCATTTT. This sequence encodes CAWSETDRGQPQHF.

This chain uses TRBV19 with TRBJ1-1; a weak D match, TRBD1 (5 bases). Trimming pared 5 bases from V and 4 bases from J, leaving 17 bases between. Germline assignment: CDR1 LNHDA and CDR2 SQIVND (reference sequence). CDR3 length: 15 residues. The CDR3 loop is CASSPRPGAGTEAFF. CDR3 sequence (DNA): TGTGCCAGTAGTCCCCGTCCCGGGGCGGGCACTGAAGCTTTCTTT.

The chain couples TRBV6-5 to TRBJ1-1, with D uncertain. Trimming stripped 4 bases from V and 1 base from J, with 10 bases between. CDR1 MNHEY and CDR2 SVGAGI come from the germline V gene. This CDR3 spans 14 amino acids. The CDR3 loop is CASSFLPSNTEAFF. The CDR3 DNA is TGTGCCAGCAGTTTCCTGCCCTCGAACACTGAAGCTTTCTTT.

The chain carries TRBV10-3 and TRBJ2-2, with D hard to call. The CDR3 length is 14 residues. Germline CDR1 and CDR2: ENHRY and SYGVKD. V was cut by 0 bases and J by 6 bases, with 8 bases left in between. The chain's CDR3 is CAISESVRAGELFF. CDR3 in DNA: TGTGCCATCAGTGAGTCGGTCCGTGCCGGGGAGCTGTTTTTT.

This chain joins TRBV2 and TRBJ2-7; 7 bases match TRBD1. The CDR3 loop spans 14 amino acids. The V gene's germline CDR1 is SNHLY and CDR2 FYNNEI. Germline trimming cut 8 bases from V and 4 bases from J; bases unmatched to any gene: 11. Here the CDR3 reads CASGTGAPGYEQYF. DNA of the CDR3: TGTGCCAGCGGAACAGGGGCCCCAGGGTACGAGCAGTACTTC.

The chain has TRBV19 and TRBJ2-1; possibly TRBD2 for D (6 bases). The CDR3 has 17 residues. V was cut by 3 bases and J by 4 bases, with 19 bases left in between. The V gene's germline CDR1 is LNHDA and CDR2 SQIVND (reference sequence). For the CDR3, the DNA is TGTGCCAGTAGTATTTTGGGGGGAGGAGGTCAGTACAATGAGCAGTTCTTC. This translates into CASSILGGGGQYNEQFF.

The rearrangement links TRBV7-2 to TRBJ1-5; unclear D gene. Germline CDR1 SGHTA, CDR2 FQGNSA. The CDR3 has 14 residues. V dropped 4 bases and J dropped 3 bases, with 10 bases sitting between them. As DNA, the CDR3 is TGTGCCAGCAGCTCGCCGGGAAACAATCAGCCCCAGCATTTT. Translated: CASSSPGNNQPQHF.

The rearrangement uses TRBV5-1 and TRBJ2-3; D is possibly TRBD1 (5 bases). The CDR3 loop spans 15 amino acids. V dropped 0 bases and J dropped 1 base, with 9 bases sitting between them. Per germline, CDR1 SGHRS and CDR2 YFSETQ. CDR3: CASSLGRAGTDTQYF. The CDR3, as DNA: TGCGCCAGCAGCTTGGGCAGGGCGGGCACAGATACGCAGTATTTT.

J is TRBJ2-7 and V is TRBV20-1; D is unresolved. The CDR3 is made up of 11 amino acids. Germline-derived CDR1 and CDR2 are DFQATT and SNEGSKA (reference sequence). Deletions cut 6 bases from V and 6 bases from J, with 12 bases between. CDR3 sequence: CSAHLAPEQYF. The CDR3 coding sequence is TGCAGTGCCCACCTTGCTCCCGAGCAGTACTTC.

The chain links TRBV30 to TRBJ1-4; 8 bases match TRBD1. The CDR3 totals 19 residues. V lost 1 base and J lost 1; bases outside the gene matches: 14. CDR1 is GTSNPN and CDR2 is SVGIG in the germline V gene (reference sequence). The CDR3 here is CAWSARGTGVQETNEKLFF. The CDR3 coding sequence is TGTGCCTGGAGTGCCCGAGGGACAGGAGTTCAGGAAACTAATGAAAAACTGTTTTTT. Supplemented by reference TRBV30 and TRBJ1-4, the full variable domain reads SQTIHQWPATLVQPVGSPLSLECTVEGTSNPNLYWYRQAAGRGLQLLFYSVGIGQISSEVPQNLSASRPQDRQFILSSKKLLLSDSGFYLCAWSARGTGVQETNEKLFFGSGTQLSVL.

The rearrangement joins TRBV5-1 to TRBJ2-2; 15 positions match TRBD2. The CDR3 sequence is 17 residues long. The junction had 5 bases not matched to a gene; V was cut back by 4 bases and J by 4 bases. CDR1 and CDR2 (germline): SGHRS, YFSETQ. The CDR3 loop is CASSPPGLAGGTGELFF. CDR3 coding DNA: TGCGCCAGCAGCCCTCCGGGACTAGCGGGAGGCACCGGGGAGCTGTTTTTT. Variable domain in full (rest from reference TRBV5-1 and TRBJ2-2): KAGVTQTPRYLIKTRGQQVTLSCSPISGHRSVSWYQQTPGQGLQFLFEYFSETQRNKGNFPGRFSGRQFSNSRSEMNVSTLELGDSALYLCASSPPGLAGGTGELFFGEGSRLTVL.

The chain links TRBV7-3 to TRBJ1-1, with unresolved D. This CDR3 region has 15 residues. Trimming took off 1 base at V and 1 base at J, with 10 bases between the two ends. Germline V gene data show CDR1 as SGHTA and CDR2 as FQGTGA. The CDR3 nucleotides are TGTGCCAGCAGCTTAAGAGGACCTTCGAACACTGAAGCTTTCTTT. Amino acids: CASSLRGPSNTEAFF.

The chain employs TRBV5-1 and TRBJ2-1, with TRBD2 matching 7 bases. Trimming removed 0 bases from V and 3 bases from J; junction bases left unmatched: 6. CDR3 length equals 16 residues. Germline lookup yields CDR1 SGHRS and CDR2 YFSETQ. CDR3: CASSLDGLDLYNEQFF. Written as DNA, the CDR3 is TGCGCCAGCAGCTTGGATGGACTAGACCTCTACAATGAGCAGTTCTTC.

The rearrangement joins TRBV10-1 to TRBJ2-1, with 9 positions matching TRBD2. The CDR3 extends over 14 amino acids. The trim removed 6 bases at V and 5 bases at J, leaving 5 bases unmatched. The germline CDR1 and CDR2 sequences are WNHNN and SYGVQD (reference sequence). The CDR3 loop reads CASRASGADNEQFF. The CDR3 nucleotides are TGCGCCAGCAGGGCTAGCGGGGCCGACAATGAGCAGTTCTTC.

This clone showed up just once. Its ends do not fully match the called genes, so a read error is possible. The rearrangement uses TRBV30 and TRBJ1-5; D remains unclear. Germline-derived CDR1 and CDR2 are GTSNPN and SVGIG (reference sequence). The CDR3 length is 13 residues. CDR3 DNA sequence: TGTGCCTGGAGTGTAGGTAGCGATCAGTCCCAGCATTTT. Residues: CAWSVGSDQSQHF.

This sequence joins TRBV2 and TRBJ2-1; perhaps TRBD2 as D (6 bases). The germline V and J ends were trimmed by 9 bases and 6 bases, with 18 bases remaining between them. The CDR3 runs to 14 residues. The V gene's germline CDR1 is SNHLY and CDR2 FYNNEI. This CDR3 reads CASTGTEGSNEQFF. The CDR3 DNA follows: TGTGCCAGTACCGGGACTGAGGGGTCCAATGAGCAGTTCTTC.

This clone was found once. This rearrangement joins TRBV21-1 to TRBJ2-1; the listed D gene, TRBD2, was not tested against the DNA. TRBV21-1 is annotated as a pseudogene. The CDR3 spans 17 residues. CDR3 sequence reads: CASNTTSGWSSYNEQFF. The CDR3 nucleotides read TGTGCCAGCAACACCACTAGCGGATGGAGCTCCTACAATGAGCAGTTCTTC.